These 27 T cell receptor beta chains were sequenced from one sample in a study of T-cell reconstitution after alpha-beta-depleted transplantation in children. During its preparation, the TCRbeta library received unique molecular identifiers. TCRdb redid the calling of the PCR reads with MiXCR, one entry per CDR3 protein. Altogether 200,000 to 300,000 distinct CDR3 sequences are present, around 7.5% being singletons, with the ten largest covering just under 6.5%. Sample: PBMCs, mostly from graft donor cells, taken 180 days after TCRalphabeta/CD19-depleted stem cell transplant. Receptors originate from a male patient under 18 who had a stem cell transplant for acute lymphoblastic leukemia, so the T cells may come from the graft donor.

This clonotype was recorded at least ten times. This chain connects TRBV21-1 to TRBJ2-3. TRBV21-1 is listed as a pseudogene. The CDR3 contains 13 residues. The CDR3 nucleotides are TGTGCCAGCAGCAAAGTTAATGCAGATACGCAGTATTTT. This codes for CASSKVNADTQYF.

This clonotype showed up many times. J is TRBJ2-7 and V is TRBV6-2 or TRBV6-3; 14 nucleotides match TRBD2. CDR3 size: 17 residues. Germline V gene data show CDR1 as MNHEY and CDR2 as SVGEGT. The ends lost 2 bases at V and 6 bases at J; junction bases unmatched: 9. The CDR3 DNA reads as TGTGCCAGCAGTTACAGACTAGCGGGAGGGCCGATAGGCGAGCAGTACTTC. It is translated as CASSYRLAGGPIGEQYF.

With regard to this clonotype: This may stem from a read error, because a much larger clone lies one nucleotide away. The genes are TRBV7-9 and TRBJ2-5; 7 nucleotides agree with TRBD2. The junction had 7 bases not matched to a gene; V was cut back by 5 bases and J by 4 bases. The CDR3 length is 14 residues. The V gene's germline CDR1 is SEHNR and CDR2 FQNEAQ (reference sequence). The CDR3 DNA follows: TGTGCCAGCAGCCTACCGAGGGAGGGAGAGACCCAGTACTTC. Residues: CASSLPREGETQYF.

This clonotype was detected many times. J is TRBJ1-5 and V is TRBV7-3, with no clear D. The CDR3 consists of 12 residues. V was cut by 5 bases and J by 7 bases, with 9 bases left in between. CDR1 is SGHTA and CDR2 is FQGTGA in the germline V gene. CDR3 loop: CASSPPDQPQHF. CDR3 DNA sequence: TGTGCCAGCAGCCCCCCCGACCAGCCCCAGCATTTT.

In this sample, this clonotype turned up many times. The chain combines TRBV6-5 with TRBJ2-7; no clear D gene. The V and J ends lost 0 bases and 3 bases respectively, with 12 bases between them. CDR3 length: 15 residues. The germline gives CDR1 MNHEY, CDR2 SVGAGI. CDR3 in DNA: TGTGCCAGCAGTTACTCTAGGGTACTCCGCTACGAGCAGTACTTC. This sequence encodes CASSYSRVLRYEQYF.

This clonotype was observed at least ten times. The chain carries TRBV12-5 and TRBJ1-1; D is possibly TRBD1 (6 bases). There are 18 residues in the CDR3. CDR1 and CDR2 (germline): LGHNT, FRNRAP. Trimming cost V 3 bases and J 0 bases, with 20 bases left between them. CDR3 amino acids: CASGFLPLGQRVNTEAFF. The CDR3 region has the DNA TGTGCTAGTGGTTTTCTTCCCCTGGGACAACGGGTGAACACTGAAGCTTTCTTT. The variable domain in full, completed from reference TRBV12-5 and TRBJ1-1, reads DARVTQTPRHKVTEMGQEVTMRCQPILGHNTVFWYRQTMMQGLELLAYFRNRAPLDDSGMPKDRFSAEMPDATLATLKIQPSEPRDSAVYFCASGFLPLGQRVNTEAFFGQGTRLTVV.

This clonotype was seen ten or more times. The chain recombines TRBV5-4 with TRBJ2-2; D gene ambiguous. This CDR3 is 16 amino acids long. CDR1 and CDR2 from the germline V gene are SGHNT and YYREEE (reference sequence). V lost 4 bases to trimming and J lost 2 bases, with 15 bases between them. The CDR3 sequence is CASSLGQLHNTGELFF. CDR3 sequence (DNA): TGTGCCAGCAGCCTAGGGCAGCTCCATAACACCGGGGAGCTGTTTTTT.

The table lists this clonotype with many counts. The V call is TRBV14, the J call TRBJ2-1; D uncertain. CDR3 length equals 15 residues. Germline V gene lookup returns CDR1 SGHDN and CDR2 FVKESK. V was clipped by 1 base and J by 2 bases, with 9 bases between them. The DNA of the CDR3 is TGTGCCAGCAGCCAAGTCGGGTCCCCCTACAATGAGCAGTTCTTC. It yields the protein CASSQVGSPYNEQFF.

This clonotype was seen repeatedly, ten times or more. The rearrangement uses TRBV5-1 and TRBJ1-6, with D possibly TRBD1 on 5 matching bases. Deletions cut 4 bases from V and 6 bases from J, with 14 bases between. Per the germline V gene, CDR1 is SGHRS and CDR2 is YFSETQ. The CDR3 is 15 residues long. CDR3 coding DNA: TGCGCCAGCAGCCTAGGGGACGGCATTAATTCACCCCTCCACTTT. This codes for CASSLGDGINSPLHF.

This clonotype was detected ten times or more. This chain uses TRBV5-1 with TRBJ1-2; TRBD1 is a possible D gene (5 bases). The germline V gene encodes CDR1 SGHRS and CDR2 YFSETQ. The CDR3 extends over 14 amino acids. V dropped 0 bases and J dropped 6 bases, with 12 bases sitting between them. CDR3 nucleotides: TGCGCCAGCAGCTTGGGGGGGAGTTGGAATGGCTACACCTTC. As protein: CASSLGGSWNGYTF.

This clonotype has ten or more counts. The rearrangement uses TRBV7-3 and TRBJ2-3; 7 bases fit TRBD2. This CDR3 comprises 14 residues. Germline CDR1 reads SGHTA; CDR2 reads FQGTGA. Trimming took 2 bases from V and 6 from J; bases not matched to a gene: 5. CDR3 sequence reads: CASSLAGETDTQYF. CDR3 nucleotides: TGTGCCAGCAGCTTAGCGGGAGAGACGGATACGCAGTATTTT.

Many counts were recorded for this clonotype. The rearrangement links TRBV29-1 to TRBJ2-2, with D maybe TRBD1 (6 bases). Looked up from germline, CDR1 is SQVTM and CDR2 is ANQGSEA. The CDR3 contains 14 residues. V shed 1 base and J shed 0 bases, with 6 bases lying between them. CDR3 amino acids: CSVEAGANTGELFF. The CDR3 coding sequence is TGCAGCGTTGAAGCAGGGGCGAACACCGGGGAGCTGTTTTTT.

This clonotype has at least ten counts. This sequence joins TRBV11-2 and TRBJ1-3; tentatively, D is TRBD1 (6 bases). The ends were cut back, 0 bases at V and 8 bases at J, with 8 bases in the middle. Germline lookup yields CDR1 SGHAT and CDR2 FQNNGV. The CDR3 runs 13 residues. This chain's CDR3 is CASSLDWGHTIYF. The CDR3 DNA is TGTGCCAGCAGCTTAGATTGGGGGCACACCATATATTTT.

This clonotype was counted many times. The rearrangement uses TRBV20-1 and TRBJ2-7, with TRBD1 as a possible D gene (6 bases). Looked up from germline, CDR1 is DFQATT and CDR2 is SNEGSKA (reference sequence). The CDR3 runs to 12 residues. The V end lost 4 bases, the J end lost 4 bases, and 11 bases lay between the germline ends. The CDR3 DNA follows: TGCAGTGCTACTACAGGGCCATACGAGCAGTACTTC. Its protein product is CSATTGPYEQYF.

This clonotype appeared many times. The CDR3 sequence is CASRRAANTGELFF. The CDR3 coding sequence is TGCGCCAGCAGGAGGGCCGCGAACACCGGGGAGCTGTTTTTT. The rearrangement uses TRBV5-1 and TRBJ2-2; tentatively, D is TRBD2 (5 bases). With 5 bases removed from V and 0 bases from J, the gap between germline ends came to 8 bases. Per germline, CDR1 SGHRS and CDR2 YFSETQ. The CDR3 spans 14 residues.

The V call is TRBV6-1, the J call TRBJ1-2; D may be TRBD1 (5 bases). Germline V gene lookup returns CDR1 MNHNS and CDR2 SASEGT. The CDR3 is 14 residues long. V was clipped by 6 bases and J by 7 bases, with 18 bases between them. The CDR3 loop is CASSRFERGCGYTF. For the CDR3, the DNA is TGTGCCAGCAGCCGCTTCGAGAGGGGTTGTGGCTACACCTTC.

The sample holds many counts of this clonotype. This CDR3 reads CASSPRTINNNEQFF. The CDR3 nucleotides are TGTGCCAGCAGCCCCCGGACCATTAATAACAATGAGCAGTTCTTC. V usage is TRBV9 and J usage is TRBJ2-1; D is undetermined. CDR1 is SGDLS and CDR2 is YYNGEE in the germline V gene. V lost 4 bases and J lost 5, with 16 bases in between. The CDR3 extends over 15 amino acids.

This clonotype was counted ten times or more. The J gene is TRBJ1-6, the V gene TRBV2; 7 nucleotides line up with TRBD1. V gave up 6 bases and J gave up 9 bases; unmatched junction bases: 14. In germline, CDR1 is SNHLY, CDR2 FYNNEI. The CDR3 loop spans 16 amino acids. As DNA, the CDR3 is TGTGCCAGCAGCCCAAAAGGGACAGCGATTTCTTCACCCCTCCACTTT. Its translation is CASSPKGTAISSPLHF.

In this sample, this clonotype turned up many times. This CDR3 reads CASLRWANTGELFF. CDR3 sequence (DNA): TGTGCCAGCCTCCGGTGGGCGAACACCGGGGAGCTGTTTTTT. This chain links TRBV6-1 with TRBJ2-2; D not resolved. Trimming left V 8 bases short and J 0 bases short, with 10 bases between. CDR3 length equals 14 residues. Germline CDR1 and CDR2: MNHNS and SASEGT.

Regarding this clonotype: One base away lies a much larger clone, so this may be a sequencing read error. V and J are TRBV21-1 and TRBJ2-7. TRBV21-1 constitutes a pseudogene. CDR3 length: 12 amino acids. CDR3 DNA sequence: TGTGCCAGCAGCAAAGGATTCTACGAGCAGTACTTC. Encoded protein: CASSKGFYEQYF.

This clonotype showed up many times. In nucleotides, the CDR3 is TGTGCCAGCAACCCCCCGGGACAGAGGGAGACCCAGTACTTC. Translated, it gives CASNPPGQRETQYF. V is TRBV12-3 or TRBV12-4 and J is TRBJ2-5, with TRBD1 identical over 7 bases. J was trimmed by 5 bases and V by 7 bases; bases with no gene match: 10. The CDR3 spans 14 residues.

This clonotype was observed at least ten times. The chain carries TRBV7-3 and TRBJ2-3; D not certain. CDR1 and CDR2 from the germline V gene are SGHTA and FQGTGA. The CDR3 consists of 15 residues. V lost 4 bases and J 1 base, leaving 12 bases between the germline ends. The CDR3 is CASSSGQYGTDTQYF. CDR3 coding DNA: TGTGCCAGCAGCTCGGGTCAGTATGGCACAGATACGCAGTATTTT.

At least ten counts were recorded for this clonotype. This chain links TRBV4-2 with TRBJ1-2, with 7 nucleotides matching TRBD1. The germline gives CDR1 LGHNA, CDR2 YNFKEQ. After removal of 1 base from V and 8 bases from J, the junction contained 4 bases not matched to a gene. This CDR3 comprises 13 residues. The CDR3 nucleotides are TGTGCCAGCAGCCAAGGGACAGGTAACGGCTACACCTTC. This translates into CASSQGTGNGYTF.

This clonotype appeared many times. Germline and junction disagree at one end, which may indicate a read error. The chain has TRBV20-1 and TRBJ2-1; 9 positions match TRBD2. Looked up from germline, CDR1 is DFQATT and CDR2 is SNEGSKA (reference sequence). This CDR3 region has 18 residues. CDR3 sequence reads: CSARDLRGREGSYNEQFF. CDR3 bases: TGCAGTGCTCGAGATTTGAGGGGGCGGGAGGGCTCCTACAATGAGCAGTTCTTC.

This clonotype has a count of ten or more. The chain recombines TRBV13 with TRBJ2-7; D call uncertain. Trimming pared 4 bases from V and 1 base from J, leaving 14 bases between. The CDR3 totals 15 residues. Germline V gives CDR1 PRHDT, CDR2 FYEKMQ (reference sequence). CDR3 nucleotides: TGTGCCAGCAGCTCTACTGGACGATCGTCCTACGAGCAGTACTTC. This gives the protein CASSSTGRSSYEQYF.

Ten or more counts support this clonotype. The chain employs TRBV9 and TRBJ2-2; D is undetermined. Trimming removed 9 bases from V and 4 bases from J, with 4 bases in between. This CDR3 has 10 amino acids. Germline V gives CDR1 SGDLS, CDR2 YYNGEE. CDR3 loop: CAIPTGELFF. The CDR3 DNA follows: TGTGCCATCCCCACCGGGGAGCTGTTTTTT.

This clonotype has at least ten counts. CDR3 loop: CASNSGYEQYF. The CDR3 region has the DNA TGTGCCAGCAATTCCGGCTACGAGCAGTACTTC. The V and J genes are TRBV25-1 and TRBJ2-7; D unresolved. The CDR3 runs 11 residues. Germline values: CDR1 MGHDK, CDR2 SYGVNS. V was clipped by 7 bases and J by 3 bases, with 7 bases between them.